What follows are 27 T cell receptor beta chains derived from one specimen sequenced in a study of CD4+ T cells in melanoma. The repertoire was sequenced with immunoSEQ multiplex PCR; TCRdb's copy has only in-frame clones and lacks some. The repertoire has about 140,000 clones, around 90% of them found once; the top ten carry 1.5%. These receptors all come from a human donor with melanoma.

CDR3 sequence reads: CASKTLAGAFTGELFF. DNA of the CDR3: TGTGCCAGCAAAACCCTAGCGGGGGCCTTCACCGGGGAGCTGTTTTTT. The V and J genes are TRBV2 and TRBJ2-2; TRBD2 agrees at 10 bases. The junction had 9 bases not matched to a gene; V was cut back by 7 bases and J by 4 bases. The CDR3 contains 16 residues. In germline, CDR1 is SNHLY, CDR2 FYNNEI. The whole variable domain, filled in from reference TRBV2 and TRBJ2-2, reads EPEVTQTPSHQVTQMGQEVILRCVPISNHLYFYWYRQILGQKVEFLVSFYNNEISEKSEIFDDQFSVERPDGSNFTLKIRSTKLEDSAMYFCASKTLAGAFTGELFFGEGSRLTVL.

This clone was recorded a few times. This chain uses TRBV11-3 with TRBJ2-1; 10 positions agree with TRBD2. Germline CDR1 SGHNT, CDR2 YENEEA. V gave up 1 base and J gave up 9 bases; unmatched junction bases: 6. The CDR3 is 15 residues long. The CDR3 DNA reads as TGTGCCAGCAGCTTAGGCCTAGCGGGGGTTGGTGAGCAGTTCTTC. Encoded protein: CASSLGLAGVGEQFF.

The chain combines TRBV29-1 with TRBJ2-7; D perhaps matches TRBD1 (6 bases). The length of the CDR3 is 14 residues. The germline V gene encodes CDR1 SQVTM and CDR2 ANQGSEA. Trimming took off 0 bases at V and 3 bases at J, with 12 bases between the two ends. DNA of the CDR3: TGCAGCGTTGAAGATCTGGAGACAGGCTACGAGCAGTACTTC. It codes for CSVEDLETGYEQYF.

This sequence joins TRBV29-1 and TRBJ1-2; D remains unclear. Trimming removed 2 bases at V and 5 bases at J, with 9 bases between. CDR3 size: 12 residues. CDR1 SQVTM and CDR2 ANQGSEA come from the germline V gene. The CDR3 here is CSVERQTYGYTF. In DNA form, the CDR3 reads TGCAGCGTTGAAAGGCAGACGTATGGCTACACCTTC.

This chain links TRBV30 with TRBJ1-6; D is uncertain. Per germline, CDR1 GTSNPN and CDR2 SVGIG (reference sequence). The CDR3 is 15 amino acids. V dropped 3 bases and J dropped 8 bases, with 17 bases sitting between them. The CDR3 protein is CAWRDDSQRHSPLHF. CDR3 coding DNA: TGTGCCTGGAGGGACGACTCTCAGAGGCATTCACCCCTCCACTTT. The variable domain in full, with the rest retrieved from reference TRBV30 and TRBJ1-6, is SQTIHQWPATLVQPVGSPLSLECTVEGTSNPNLYWYRQAAGRGLQLLFYSVGIGQISSEVPQNLSASRPQDRQFILSSKKLLLSDSGFYLCAWRDDSQRHSPLHFGNGTRLTVT.

The chain joins TRBV5-1 to TRBJ2-7; no firm D call. Germline V gives CDR1 SGHRS, CDR2 YFSETQ. Trimming cost V 4 bases and J 5 bases, with 16 bases left between them. This CDR3 is 14 amino acids long. The CDR3 DNA follows: TGCGCCAGCAGCCCCCGGGCCTTAGGCGACGAGCAGTACTTC. It yields the protein CASSPRALGDEQYF.

This clone was detected a few times. The rearrangement links TRBV27 to TRBJ2-1, with 11 nucleotides matching TRBD2. Germline V gives CDR1 MNHEY, CDR2 SMNVEV (reference sequence). The V gene end was trimmed by 0 bases and the J gene end by 7 bases; junction bases not matched to a gene: 5. This CDR3 is built from 16 residues. For the CDR3, the DNA is TGTGCCAGCAGTTTATCAACTAGCGGGGGAGTTAATGAGCAGTTCTTC. Translated, it gives CASSLSTSGGVNEQFF.

This clone was detected only a few times. This chain connects TRBV5-1 to TRBJ1-1, with 7 nucleotides matching TRBD1. The CDR3 contains 15 residues. J gave up 4 bases and V 4 bases, and 10 bases lay outside the gene matches. CDR1 and CDR2 from the germline V gene are SGHRS and YFSETQ. In DNA, the CDR3 is TGCGCCAGCAGCCCGTTCGTGTCAGGGGGCACTGAAGCTTTCTTT. Its translation: CASSPFVSGGTEAFF.

The chain uses TRBV15 and TRBJ2-3; 8 nucleotides match TRBD2. Looked up from germline, CDR1 is LNHNV and CDR2 is YYDKDF (reference sequence). J was trimmed by 1 base and V by 0 bases; bases with no gene match: 12. This CDR3 comprises 19 residues. CDR3 loop: CATSRDPFNGGVGTDTQYF. The CDR3, as DNA: TGTGCCACCAGCAGAGATCCCTTTAACGGGGGGGTGGGCACAGATACGCAGTATTTT. The full variable domain, with the rest looked up from reference TRBV15 and TRBJ2-3, is DAMVIQNPRYQVTQFGKPVTLSCSQTLNHNVMYWYQQKSSQAPKLLFHYYDKDFNNEADTPDNFQSRRPNTSFCFLDIRSPGLGDTAMYLCATSRDPFNGGVGTDTQYFGPGTRLTVL.

The gene calls are TRBV4-1 and TRBJ1-2; 8 bases align to TRBD1. The length of the CDR3 is 16 residues. V trimming: 4 bases; J trimming: 4 bases; junction bases outside the gene matches: 11. CDR1 is MGHRA and CDR2 is YSYEKL in the germline V gene. CDR3 DNA: TGCGCCAGCAGCCTAACCACCTCGGACAGGGCCTATGGCTACACCTTC. It is translated as CASSLTTSDRAYGYTF.

This chain connects TRBV19 to TRBJ2-3, with 7 bases matching TRBD1. This CDR3 spans 14 amino acids. With V trimmed by 5 bases and J by 1 base, 3 bases remained unmatched. Germline CDR1 and CDR2: LNHDA and SQIVND (reference sequence). The CDR3 sequence is CASSPQGGTDTQYF. The DNA for the CDR3 is TGTGCCAGTAGTCCGCAGGGGGGCACAGATACGCAGTATTTT.

This chain connects TRBV27 to TRBJ1-1, with D perhaps TRBD1 (5 bases). The V and J ends lost 2 bases and 1 base respectively, with 11 bases between them. Germline V gives CDR1 MNHEY, CDR2 SMNVEV (reference sequence). The CDR3 is 15 amino acids. CDR3 residues: CASSLIRAENTEAFF. The CDR3 nucleotides read TGTGCCAGCAGTTTAATCAGGGCTGAGAACACTGAAGCTTTCTTT.

The CDR3 region is CASSQGATGGYEQYF. The CDR3 DNA is TGCGCCAGCAGCCAAGGGGCCACAGGGGGCTACGAGCAGTACTTC. The rearrangement joins TRBV4-1 to TRBJ2-7; TRBD1 agrees at 8 bases. CDR1 MGHRA and CDR2 YSYEKL come from the germline V gene. V gave up 1 base and J gave up 3 bases; unmatched junction bases: 5. This CDR3 region has 15 residues.

The rearrangement uses TRBV5-6 and TRBJ1-1; D is undetermined. Germline V gives CDR1 SGHDT, CDR2 YYEEEE. The CDR3 sequence is 14 residues long. V lost 0 bases and J lost 1, with 7 bases in between. CDR3 loop: CASSLGLENTEAFF. In DNA form, the CDR3 reads TGTGCCAGCAGCTTGGGTCTTGAGAACACTGAAGCTTTCTTT.

This chain links TRBV5-1 with TRBJ2-1, with a possible D match to TRBD2 (6 bases). CDR1 is SGHRS and CDR2 is YFSETQ in the germline V gene. Deletions cut 0 bases from V and 8 bases from J, with 12 bases between. The length of the CDR3 is 14 residues. DNA of the CDR3: TGCGCCAGCAGCTTGGAACGGGGAGGCGATGAGCAGTTCTTC. Translated: CASSLERGGDEQFF. Combining the CDR3 with reference TRBV5-1 and TRBJ2-1 gives the whole variable domain KAGVTQTPRYLIKTRGQQVTLSCSPISGHRSVSWYQQTPGQGLQFLFEYFSETQRNKGNFPGRFSGRQFSNSRSEMNVSTLELGDSALYLCASSLERGGDEQFFGPGTRLTVL.

The V and J genes are TRBV5-5 and TRBJ1-2; D unclear. CDR1 is SGHKS and CDR2 is YYEKEE in the germline V gene (reference sequence). The CDR3 consists of 13 residues. The V end lost 2 bases, the J end lost 8 bases, and 13 bases lay between the germline ends. The CDR3 DNA is TGTGCCAGCAGCTTTGATATGGCGGGGGGCTACACCTTC. It translates to CASSFDMAGGYTF.

This chain connects TRBV10-3 to TRBJ2-7; weak D call: TRBD1 (5 bases). This CDR3 contains 14 residues. Per germline, CDR1 ENHRY and CDR2 SYGVKD. V dropped 6 bases and J dropped 5 bases, with 17 bases sitting between them. CDR3 sequence reads: CAISLSPAGNEQYF. CDR3 nucleotides: TGTGCCATCAGCCTTTCTCCTGCAGGGAACGAGCAGTACTTC.

The rearrangement joins TRBV7-8 to TRBJ2-2, with 8 bases that match TRBD2. Trimming cost V 5 bases and J 3 bases; bases outside gene matches: 5. The CDR3 contains 15 residues. From germline, CDR1 is SGHVS and CDR2 FQNEAQ. The CDR3 loop reads CASSPGGFDTGELFF. In DNA, the CDR3 is TGTGCCAGCAGCCCGGGGGGGTTCGACACCGGGGAGCTGTTTTTT.

This clone appeared once. The chain carries TRBV6-1 and TRBJ2-2, with 7 nucleotides matching TRBD1. The CDR3 length is 16 residues. Per germline, CDR1 MNHNS and CDR2 SASEGT. Trimming at V came to 1 base and at J to 0 bases, leaving 2 bases not matched to a gene. This CDR3 reads CASSEGTGTNTGELFF. The DNA of the CDR3 is TGTGCCAGCAGTGAAGGGACAGGTACGAACACCGGGGAGCTGTTTTTT.

This chain joins TRBV7-9 and TRBJ2-7; weak D call: TRBD2 (6 bases). From germline, CDR1 is SEHNR and CDR2 FQNEAQ (reference sequence). CDR3 length: 13 amino acids. V was pared by 0 bases and J by 5 bases, with 8 bases between. CDR3 protein: CASSLAGGHEQYF. CDR3 DNA sequence: TGTGCCAGCAGCTTAGCGGGGGGACACGAGCAGTACTTC.

The chain has TRBV4-2 and TRBJ2-7; 8 bases are a match to TRBD1. CDR1 LGHNA and CDR2 YNFKEQ come from the germline V gene. The CDR3 runs 14 residues. V dropped 4 bases and J dropped 9; count of bases not matched to a gene: 11. CDR3 DNA sequence: TGTGCCAGCAGCCCGGGACAGGCAGACTTAGGGCAGTACTTC. Protein: CASSPGQADLGQYF.

This clone was seen only once. DNA for the CDR3: TGTGCCAGCAGCCCACGGACAGGGGTGGGTGGCTACACCTTC. This translates into CASSPRTGVGGYTF. The J gene is TRBJ1-2, the V gene TRBV9, with 9 bases lining up with TRBD1. The CDR3 contains 14 residues. CDR1 SGDLS and CDR2 YYNGEE come from the germline V gene. V gave up 4 bases and J gave up 7 bases; unmatched junction bases: 8.

The chain is built from TRBV30 and TRBJ2-1; D is unclear. Germline loops: CDR1 GTSNPN, CDR2 SVGIG (reference sequence). The ends were cut back, 5 bases at V and 0 bases at J, with 11 bases in the middle. There are 14 residues in the CDR3. This CDR3 is CAWRGTGSYNEQFF. Written as DNA, the CDR3 is TGTGCCTGGCGAGGAACCGGCTCCTACAATGAGCAGTTCTTC.

The sample holds one count of this clone. The chain couples TRBV6-5 to TRBJ1-2; 9 positions agree with TRBD1. Trimming cost V 5 bases and J 7 bases; bases outside gene matches: 2. The CDR3 loop spans 12 amino acids. Per the germline V gene, CDR1 is MNHEY and CDR2 is SVGAGI. The CDR3 reads CASSEDRGGYTF. The CDR3, as DNA: TGTGCCAGCAGTGAGGACAGGGGTGGCTACACCTTC.

The table lists this clone with a few counts. The chain couples TRBV19 to TRBJ2-3; D gene unclear. Germline V CDR1 and CDR2: LNHDA, SQIVND (reference sequence). Trimming took 3 bases from V and 2 from J, leaving 3 bases between them. The CDR3 is made up of 12 amino acids. CDR3 sequence: CASSINTDTQYF. CDR3 DNA: TGTGCCAGTAGTATCAACACAGATACGCAGTATTTT.

The chain recombines TRBV6-1 with TRBJ2-7; no definite D call. The CDR3 has 14 residues. Trimming shortened V by 2 bases and J by 4 bases, and 12 bases separated the two germline ends. Germline CDR1 and CDR2: MNHNS and SASEGT. The CDR3 here is CASSESGNRYEQYF. In nucleotides, the CDR3 is TGTGCCAGCAGTGAATCAGGTAATCGGTACGAGCAGTACTTC.

The chain links TRBV7-9 to TRBJ2-2; the D call may be TRBD1 or TRBD2 (6 bases each). Trimming left V 0 bases short and J 8 bases short, with 10 bases between. The CDR3 spans 14 residues. Per germline, CDR1 SEHNR and CDR2 FQNEAQ (reference sequence). The CDR3 nucleotides are TGTGCCAGCAGCTTAGCGGGGGGCCCAGGGGAGCTGTTTTTT. The encoded protein is CASSLAGGPGELFF.